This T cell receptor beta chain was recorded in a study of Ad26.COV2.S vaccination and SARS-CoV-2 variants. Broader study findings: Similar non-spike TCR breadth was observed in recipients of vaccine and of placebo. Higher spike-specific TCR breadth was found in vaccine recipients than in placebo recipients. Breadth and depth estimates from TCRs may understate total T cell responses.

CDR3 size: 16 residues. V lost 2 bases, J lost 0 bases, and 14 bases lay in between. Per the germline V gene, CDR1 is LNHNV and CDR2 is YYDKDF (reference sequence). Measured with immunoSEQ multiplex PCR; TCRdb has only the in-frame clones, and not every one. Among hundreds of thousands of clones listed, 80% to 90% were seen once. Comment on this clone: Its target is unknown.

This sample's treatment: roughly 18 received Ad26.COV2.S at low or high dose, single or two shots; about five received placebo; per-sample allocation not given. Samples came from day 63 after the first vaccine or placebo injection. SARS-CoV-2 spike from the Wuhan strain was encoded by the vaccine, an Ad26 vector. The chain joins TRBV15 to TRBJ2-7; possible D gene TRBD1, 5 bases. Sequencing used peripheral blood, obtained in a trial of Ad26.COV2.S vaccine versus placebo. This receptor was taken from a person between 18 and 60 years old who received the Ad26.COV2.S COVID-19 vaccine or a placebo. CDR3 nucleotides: TGTGCCACCAGCAGACCTTCATCCGACAGCTCCTACGAGCAGTACTTC. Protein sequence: CATSRPSSDSSYEQYF.